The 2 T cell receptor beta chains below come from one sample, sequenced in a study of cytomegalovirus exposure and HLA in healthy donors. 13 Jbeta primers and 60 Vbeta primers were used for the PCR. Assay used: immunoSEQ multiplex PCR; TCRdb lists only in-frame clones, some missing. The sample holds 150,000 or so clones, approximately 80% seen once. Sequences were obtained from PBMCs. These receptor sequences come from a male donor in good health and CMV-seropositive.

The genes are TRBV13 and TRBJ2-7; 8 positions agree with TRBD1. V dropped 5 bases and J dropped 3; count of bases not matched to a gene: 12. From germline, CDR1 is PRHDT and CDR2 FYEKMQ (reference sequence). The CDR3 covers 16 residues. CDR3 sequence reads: CASSPTRQGRYYEQYF. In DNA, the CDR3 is TGTGCCAGCAGCCCGACCCGACAGGGGAGGTACTACGAGCAGTACTTC.

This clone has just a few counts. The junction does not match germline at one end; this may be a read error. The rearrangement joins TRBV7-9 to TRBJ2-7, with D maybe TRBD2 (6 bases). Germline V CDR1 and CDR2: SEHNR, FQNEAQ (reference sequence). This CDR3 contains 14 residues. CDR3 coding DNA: TGTTCCAGCAGCTTAACGGGGGTGACCTACGAGCAGTACTTC. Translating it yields CSSSLTGVTYEQYF.